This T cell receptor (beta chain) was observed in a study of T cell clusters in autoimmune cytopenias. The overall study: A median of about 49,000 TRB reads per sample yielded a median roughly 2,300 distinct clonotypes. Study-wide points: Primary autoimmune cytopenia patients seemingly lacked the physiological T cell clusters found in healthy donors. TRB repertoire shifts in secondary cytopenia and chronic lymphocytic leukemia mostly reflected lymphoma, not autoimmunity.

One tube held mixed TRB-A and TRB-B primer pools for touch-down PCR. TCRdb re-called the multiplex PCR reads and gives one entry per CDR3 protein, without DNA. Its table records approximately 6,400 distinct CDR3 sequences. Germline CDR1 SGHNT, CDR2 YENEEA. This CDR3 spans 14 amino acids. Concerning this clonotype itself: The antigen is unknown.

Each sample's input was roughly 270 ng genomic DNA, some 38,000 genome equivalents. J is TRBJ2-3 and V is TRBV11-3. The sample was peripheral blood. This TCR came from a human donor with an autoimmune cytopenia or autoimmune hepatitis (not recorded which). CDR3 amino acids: CASSLGHSTDTQYF. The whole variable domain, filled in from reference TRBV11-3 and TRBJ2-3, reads EAGVVQSPRYKIIEKKQPVAFWCNPISGHNTLYWYLQNLGQGPELLIRYENEEAVDDSQLPKDRFSAERLKGVDSTLKIQPAELGDSAVYLCASSLGHSTDTQYFGPGTRLTVL.